One and the same sample provided the 11 T cell receptor beta chains below, sequenced in a study of OX40 agonist ivuxolimab in advanced cancers. Receptor libraries were prepared by the immunoSEQ multiplex PCR assay. TCRdb took over this immuneACCESS table, retaining in-frame rearrangements with V and J assigned. Such tables are incomplete; in checked studies, under half of the missing clones stem from an unresolved V gene, and the remainder is unexplained. The sample yields about 77,000 clones; around 80% were counted once. The ten largest clones represent 0.76% of the sample. The material was CD4+ or CD8+ T cells sorted from blood, obtained in a trial of the OX40 agonist ivuxolimab. Receptor source: an adult with an advanced solid tumor such as melanoma, head and neck, liver or kidney cancer.

The rearrangement joins TRBV10-1 to TRBJ2-3; D possibly corresponds to TRBD2 (6 bases). The germline V gene encodes CDR1 WNHNN and CDR2 SYGVQD (reference sequence). With 3 bases removed from V and 7 bases from J, the gap between germline ends came to 23 bases. This CDR3 is 17 amino acids long. Written as DNA, the CDR3 is TGCGCCAGCAGTGACTCGGGAGATTCCGCGGCCGTATATACGCAGTATTTT. Translating gives CASSDSGDSAAVYTQYF.

The V and J genes are TRBV9 and TRBJ2-7, with D perhaps TRBD2 (7 bases). This CDR3 has 15 amino acids. Germline V CDR1 and CDR2: SGDLS, YYNGEE. V lost 0 bases and J 4 bases, leaving 14 bases between the germline ends. CDR3 region: CASSVAPGGQYEQYF. In DNA, the CDR3 is TGTGCCAGCAGCGTAGCCCCCGGGGGGCAGTACGAGCAGTACTTC.

J is TRBJ2-3 and V is TRBV2; possibly TRBD2 for D (5 bases). Per the germline V gene, CDR1 is SNHLY and CDR2 is FYNNEI. The CDR3 consists of 13 residues. The ends were cut back, 3 bases at V and 6 bases at J, with 10 bases in the middle. The chain's CDR3 is CASSDFGGDTQYF. The CDR3, as DNA: TGTGCCAGCAGTGATTTTGGCGGGGATACGCAGTATTTT.

This clone appeared a single time. This chain joins TRBV7-2 and TRBJ2-5; D unclear. The germline V gene encodes CDR1 SGHTA and CDR2 FQGNSA. The CDR3 spans 15 residues. With 4 bases removed from V and 6 bases from J, the gap between germline ends came to 18 bases. DNA of the CDR3: TGTGCCAGCAGCTCCACCCCGGCTTTGGAGAAGACCCAGTACTTC. Amino acid sequence: CASSSTPALEKTQYF.

The CDR3 sequence: CASRTRGSVDGTEAFF. DNA of the CDR3: TGTGCCAGCAGGACCAGAGGGAGTGTTGACGGCACTGAAGCTTTCTTT. This chain links TRBV7-2 with TRBJ1-1; D uncertain. The CDR3 consists of 16 residues. Germline-derived CDR1 and CDR2 are SGHTA and FQGNSA. V was trimmed by 6 bases and J by 4 bases, leaving 21 bases between them. The variable domain in full, completed from reference TRBV7-2 and TRBJ1-1, reads GAGVSQSPSNKVTEKGKDVELRCDPISGHTALYWYRQSLGQGLEFLIYFQGNSAPDKSGLPSDRFSAERTGGSVSTLTIQRTQQEDSAVYLCASRTRGSVDGTEAFFGQGTRLTVV.

CDR3 in amino acids: CASSELASGANVLTF. DNA for the CDR3: TGTGCCAGCAGCGAACTTGCCTCTGGGGCCAACGTCCTGACTTTC. The chain uses TRBV2 and TRBJ2-6; D is unresolved. This CDR3 has 15 amino acids. CDR1 SNHLY and CDR2 FYNNEI come from the germline V gene. Deletions cut 6 bases from V and 0 bases from J, with 9 bases between.

The chain carries TRBV6-5 and TRBJ2-7; the D gene is possibly TRBD1 (6 bases). Trimming shortened V by 4 bases and J by 0 bases, and 10 bases separated the two germline ends. The CDR3 runs to 14 residues. Germline V gives CDR1 MNHEY, CDR2 SVGAGI. DNA of the CDR3: TGTGCCAGCAGTTCCATGGACAGCTCCTACGAGCAGTACTTC. This sequence encodes CASSSMDSSYEQYF.

The CDR3 loop reads CASSSGTESSYEQYF. Here the CDR3 DNA reads TGTGCCAGCAGTTCCGGGACGGAGAGCTCCTACGAGCAGTACTTC. This chain connects TRBV28 to TRBJ2-7; either TRBD1 or TRBD2 may supply D (5 bases each). The CDR3 has 15 residues. Trimming removed 4 bases at V and 0 bases at J, with 13 bases between. Germline V lookup: CDR1 MDHEN, CDR2 SYDVKM. Full variable domain (missing parts from reference TRBV28 and TRBJ2-7): DVKVTQSSRYLVKRTGEKVFLECVQDMDHENMFWYRQDPGLGLRLIYFSYDVKMKEKGDIPEGYSVSREKKERFSLILESASTNQTSMYLCASSSGTESSYEQYFGPGTRLTVT.

The chain couples TRBV5-1 to TRBJ1-5; 8 nucleotides align to TRBD1. The CDR3 covers 15 residues. The J segment lost 3 bases and the V segment lost 2 bases, leaving 4 bases of the junction unmatched. Germline V gene sequence: CDR1 SGHRS, CDR2 YFSETQ. The CDR3 nucleotides read TGCGCCAGCAGCTTCGGGACAGGCCCCAATCAGCCCCAGCATTTT. Its translation is CASSFGTGPNQPQHF. Together with reference TRBV5-1 and TRBJ1-5, the CDR3 gives the full variable domain: KAGVTQTPRYLIKTRGQQVTLSCSPISGHRSVSWYQQTPGQGLQFLFEYFSETQRNKGNFPGRFSGRQFSNSRSEMNVSTLELGDSALYLCASSFGTGPNQPQHFGDGTRLSIL.

For this clone: One end of the junction varies from germline; a read error may be responsible. As DNA, the CDR3 is TGTGCCAGTTCCGGGACGGGGAATTACGGGCAGTACTTC. Translation gives CASSGTGNYGQYF. The chain recombines TRBV7-9 with TRBJ2-7; D might be TRBD1 or TRBD2, each matching 5 bases. CDR3 length equals 13 residues. In germline, CDR1 is SEHNR, CDR2 FQNEAQ (reference sequence).

V gene TRBV9 combines with J gene TRBJ1-1; 7 bases are shared with TRBD1. V was clipped by 4 bases and J by 0 bases; unmatched bases: 6. Per germline, CDR1 SGDLS and CDR2 YYNGEE. CDR3 length: 15 residues. The CDR3 DNA sequence: TGTGCCAGCAGCAGATCGGGACAGATGAACACTGAAGCTTTCTTT. Amino acids: CASSRSGQMNTEAFF.